Given below is one T cell receptor (beta chain) in context. Its antigen is unknown. Assay used: immunoSEQ multiplex PCR; TCRdb lists only in-frame clones, some missing. The data hold 78,000 or so clones, with around 96% observed a single time. Thymus specimens were resections from corrective heart surgery. This CDR3 has 14 residues. Germline V gene data show CDR1 as SGHDT and CDR2 as YYEEEE. Trimming took 4 bases from V and 6 from J; bases not matched to a gene: 9. This sample was taken from a study of human thymus T cells. Overall study results and limits: Biased V and J segment usage appeared in thymus and peripheral blood. Related work showed strongly overlapping thymic repertoires across unrelated individuals.

The rearrangement joins TRBV5-6 to TRBJ1-1; 7 bases are a match to TRBD1. The sequence came from a boy under two years old with a congenital heart defect but otherwise immunologically healthy. Sequencing was done on a sample of thymus tissue. Here the CDR3 DNA reads TGTGCCAGCAGCCCTCTGGGGACAGCTCCTGAAGCTTTCTTT. Translation: CASSPLGTAPEAFF. Full variable domain (missing parts from reference TRBV5-6 and TRBJ1-1): DAGVTQSPTHLIKTRGQQVTLRCSPKSGHDTVSWYQQALGQGPQFIFQYYEEEERQRGNFPDRFSGHQFPNYSSELNVNALLLGDSALYLCASSPLGTAPEAFFGQGTRLTVV.